The 23 T cell receptor beta chains in this list originate from one sample, sequenced in a study of immune heterogeneity within non-small cell lung tumors. TCR beta CDR3 amplification used multiplex PCR with 32 V and 13 J primers. TCRdb used MiXCR to reprocess the multiplex PCR reads, holding one entry per CDR3 protein. The sample carries approximately 14,000 distinct CDR3 sequences, 25% to 35% recorded once. Bulk tumor genomic DNA, 600 to 650 ng per sample, was used as template. Biopsies that were spaced far apart were taken, several per primary tumor, during surgery. Patients with untreated, newly diagnosed non-small cell lung cancer underwent curative surgery. Sequencing was carried out using lung tumor tissue. All receptors derive from a man between 35 and 55 years old with non-small cell lung cancer.

Of note for this clonotype: One end of the junction fails to match germline, which may point to a read error. The chain recombines TRBV6-4 with TRBJ1-5; D unclear. This CDR3 is built from 16 residues. Germline CDR1 reads MRHNA; CDR2 reads SNTAGT. In DNA form, the CDR3 reads TGTGCCAGCAGTGTTCTCGGACTTTATAGCCATCACCCCCACCATTTT. This codes for CASSVLGLYSHHPHHF.

This chain connects TRBV7-9 to TRBJ2-1, with 7 bases that match TRBD1. V lost 0 bases, J lost 10 bases, and 9 bases stayed unmatched. The germline CDR1 and CDR2 sequences are SEHNR and FQNEAQ (reference sequence). The CDR3 spans 15 residues. The CDR3 coding sequence is TGTGCCAGCAGCTTAGCTACTCGAGGGGGCGAGGAGCAGTTCTTC. It yields the protein CASSLATRGGEEQFF.

Worth noting for this clonotype: The conserved final phenylalanine or tryptophan is absent from the CDR3, which likely points to a read error. J is TRBJ1-1 and V is TRBV18; D is uncertain. The CDR3 has 14 residues. Trimming removed 0 bases at V and 3 bases at J, with 8 bases between. CDR1 is KGHSH, CDR2 LQKENI, per germline. This CDR3 is CASSPPNGDTEAFL. DNA of the CDR3: TGTGCCAGCTCACCACCGAACGGCGACACTGAAGCTTTCCTT.

The chain uses TRBV20-1 and TRBJ2-7; D might be TRBD1 (5 bases). Trimming stripped 2 bases from V and 3 bases from J, with 17 bases between. This CDR3 is built from 15 residues. Looked up from germline, CDR1 is DFQATT and CDR2 is SNEGSKA (reference sequence). The DNA of the CDR3 is TGCAGTGCTAGAAATCTAAGGGGCAGGGACTACGAGCAGTACTTC. This encodes CSARNLRGRDYEQYF.

Concerning this clonotype: Just one base apart from a much larger clone, this may be a read error. V is TRBV10-3 and J is TRBJ1-2; D gene ambiguous. The CDR3 runs to 13 residues. Germline CDR1 ENHRY, CDR2 SYGVKD. The germline V and J ends were trimmed by 6 bases and 7 bases, with 15 bases remaining between them. CDR3 sequence reads: CAISGRTTAGYTF. In DNA form, the CDR3 reads TGTGCCATCAGCGGACGCACTACCGCTGGCTACACCTTC.

This sequence joins TRBV5-4 and TRBJ2-5; unclear D gene. CDR3 length equals 13 residues. Per germline, CDR1 SGHNT and CDR2 YYREEE (reference sequence). The V end was cut by 2 bases, the J end by 5 bases, with 10 bases between. CDR3 sequence reads: CASSFIYEETQYF. CDR3 DNA: TGTGCCAGCAGCTTTATCTATGAGGAGACCCAGTACTTC.

This clonotype is medium-sized in the sample. This rearrangement joins TRBV15 to TRBJ2-2, with 13 bases aligning to TRBD2. This CDR3 contains 15 residues. Germline lookup yields CDR1 LNHNV and CDR2 YYDKDF (reference sequence). V lost 5 bases to trimming and J lost 7 bases; unmatched junction nucleotides: 4. The CDR3 loop is CATSARTSGSGELFF. The CDR3, as DNA: TGTGCCACCAGCGCCCGGACTAGCGGGAGCGGGGAGCTGTTTTTT.

This clonotype was observed once. CDR3 bases: TGCGCCCGCCGCCGCCGGGACAGGGAGTACGAGCAGTACTTC. This translates into CARRRRDREYEQYF. The V and J genes are TRBV4-3 and TRBJ2-7, with 9 bases that match TRBD1. CDR3 size: 14 residues. Germline V gene data show CDR1 as LGHNA and CDR2 as YSLEER. Trimming cost V 11 bases and J 4 bases; bases outside gene matches: 12.

In its sample, this clonotype was seen a few times. The V gene is TRBV19, the J gene TRBJ2-1; TRBD1 might be the D (5 bases). The V end was cut by 5 bases, the J end by 7 bases, with 12 bases between. CDR1 is LNHDA and CDR2 is SQIVND in the germline V gene (reference sequence). The CDR3 spans 13 residues. The CDR3 protein is CASSRQFGNEQFF. CDR3 DNA sequence: TGTGCCAGTAGTCGACAGTTTGGGAATGAGCAGTTCTTC.

This clonotype was found many times. V usage is TRBV20-1 and J usage is TRBJ1-5; D uncertain. Trimming pared 3 bases from V and 7 bases from J, leaving 19 bases between. In germline, CDR1 is DFQATT, CDR2 SNEGSKA (reference sequence). The CDR3 runs to 15 residues. CDR3 nucleotide sequence: TGCAGTGCTAGGGGCCTTGGGGTGATGGGGCAGCCCCAGCATTTT. This encodes CSARGLGVMGQPQHF.

Many counts were recorded for this clonotype. This sequence joins TRBV12-3 or TRBV12-4 and TRBJ1-1; D call uncertain. The CDR3 runs 13 residues. Trimming left V 5 bases short and J 1 base short, with 8 bases between. In DNA form, the CDR3 reads TGTGCCAGCAGTCTCTGGGGGAACACTGAAGCTTTCTTT. It yields the protein CASSLWGNTEAFF.

This clonotype is medium-sized. This chain links TRBV19 with TRBJ2-1, with TRBD1 identical over 7 bases. The germline V gene has CDR1 LNHDA and CDR2 SQIVND (reference sequence). The ends lost 1 base at V and 10 bases at J; junction bases unmatched: 1. The CDR3 length is 12 residues. DNA of the CDR3: TGTGCCAGTAGTATAGGGACAGGCGAGCAGTTCTTC. Protein product: CASSIGTGEQFF.

The chain couples TRBV5-5 to TRBJ2-5; D is unclear. CDR1 and CDR2 from the germline V gene are SGHKS and YYEKEE (reference sequence). This CDR3 region has 13 residues. Between the trimmed V and J ends, which lost 3 bases and 5 bases, there was a span of 11 bases. The CDR3 reads CASSSSGRETQYF. The CDR3 DNA sequence: TGTGCCAGCAGCTCCTCGGGCAGGGAGACCCAGTACTTC.

This clonotype was seen ten or more times. This chain uses TRBV19 with TRBJ1-3; no clear D gene. Trimming took 7 bases from V and 1 from J, leaving 11 bases between them. The germline V gene encodes CDR1 LNHDA and CDR2 SQIVND (reference sequence). This CDR3 has 14 residues. The CDR3: CASIPGRSGNTIYF. In DNA, the CDR3 is TGTGCCAGTATCCCGGGCAGATCTGGAAACACCATATATTTT.

This clonotype was seen only a few times. The junction and the germline gene differ at one end; a read error may be behind it. The V and J genes are TRBV7-2 and TRBJ2-3; D is perhaps TRBD2 (6 bases). Germline V lookup: CDR1 SGHTA, CDR2 FQGNSA. This CDR3 comprises 14 residues. As DNA, the CDR3 is TGTGCCAGCAGTTTAGAGAGCGGGTCAGATACGCAGTATTTT. This encodes CASSLESGSDTQYF.

Within the sample, this clonotype is medium-sized (0.01 to 0.1%). The CDR3 bases are TGTGCCACCAGCAGAGATCTCGGGAGCTCCTATAATTCACCCCTCCACTTT. Protein sequence: CATSRDLGSSYNSPLHF. The chain couples TRBV15 to TRBJ1-6; D unresolved. V was clipped by 0 bases and J by 0 bases, with 9 bases between them. Per the germline V gene, CDR1 is LNHNV and CDR2 is YYDKDF (reference sequence). This CDR3 contains 17 residues. Drawing the rest from reference TRBV15 and TRBJ1-6, the complete variable domain is DAMVIQNPRYQVTQFGKPVTLSCSQTLNHNVMYWYQQKSSQAPKLLFHYYDKDFNNEADTPDNFQSRRPNTSFCFLDIRSPGLGDTAMYLCATSRDLGSSYNSPLHFGNGTRLTVT.

This clonotype has just one count. The chain has TRBV7-2 and TRBJ2-1; 9 nucleotides match TRBD2. The CDR3 runs 18 residues. In germline, CDR1 is SGHTA, CDR2 FQGNSA. V lost 1 base, J lost 2 bases, and 9 bases stayed unmatched. This CDR3 reads CASSLGTSVDLAYNEQFF. DNA of the CDR3: TGTGCCAGCAGCTTAGGGACTAGCGTGGACCTTGCCTACAATGAGCAGTTCTTC.

This clonotype rates as medium-sized (0.01 to 0.1%). This chain uses TRBV29-1 with TRBJ2-1; 8 bases are shared with TRBD2. V shed 0 bases and J 0 bases; nucleotides not matched to a gene: 4. CDR3 size: 16 residues. Germline-derived CDR1 and CDR2 are SQVTM and ANQGSEA. DNA of the CDR3: TGCAGCGTTGAAGACTCGGCGGGAGGCTCCTACAATGAGCAGTTCTTC. This sequence encodes CSVEDSAGGSYNEQFF.

This clonotype is judged medium-sized. Here the CDR3 reads CASRVAASGKGQFF. CDR3 sequence (DNA): TGTGCCAGCAGGGTCGCAGCGTCGGGCAAGGGGCAGTTCTTC. This chain connects TRBV6-1 to TRBJ2-1; D is undetermined. Trimming shortened V by 6 bases and J by 12 bases, and 21 bases separated the two germline ends. CDR3 length: 14 residues. Germline V gene lookup returns CDR1 MNHNS and CDR2 SASEGT.

Comments on this clonotype: This may stem from a read error, because a much larger clone lies one nucleotide away. The DNA of the CDR3 is TGTGCCAGCAGTTACGCCCTTTCTGGGGCCAACGTCCTGACTTTC. Translated: CASSYALSGANVLTF. This sequence joins TRBV6-2 or TRBV6-3 and TRBJ2-6; D uncertain. This CDR3 comprises 15 residues. Between the trimmed V and J ends, which lost 2 bases and 1 base, there was a span of 6 bases. Germline V lookup: CDR1 MNHEY, CDR2 SVGEGT.

This clonotype appeared a few times. The J gene is TRBJ2-1, the V gene TRBV3-1, with TRBD2 identical over 8 bases. CDR3 size: 17 residues. The ends lost 1 base at V and 4 bases at J; junction bases unmatched: 9. Per germline, CDR1 LGHDT and CDR2 YNNKEL (reference sequence). The CDR3 is CASSQGRGSGRYNEQFF. Written as DNA, the CDR3 is TGTGCCAGCAGCCAAGGAAGAGGGAGCGGGAGATACAATGAGCAGTTCTTC.

Ten or more counts support this clonotype. This chain uses TRBV10-3 with TRBJ2-3; 9 nucleotides align to TRBD1. Germline V gene data show CDR1 as ENHRY and CDR2 as SYGVKD. V shed 9 bases, J shed 2 bases, and the junction held 6 bases outside the gene matches. The CDR3 loop spans 14 amino acids. The CDR3 DNA reads as TGTGCCATGTCCGGGACAGGGACCACAGATACGCAGTATTTT. Translated: CAMSGTGTTDTQYF.

The chain is built from TRBV3-1 and TRBJ2-5, with 13 bases aligning to TRBD2. The CDR3 contains 16 residues. Germline V gene lookup returns CDR1 LGHDT and CDR2 YNNKEL (reference sequence). J gave up 1 base and V 3 bases, and 2 bases lay outside the gene matches. The CDR3 is CASSQGLAGFQETQYF. The CDR3 nucleotides read TGTGCCAGCAGCCAGGGACTAGCGGGATTCCAAGAGACCCAGTACTTC.